One sample yielded the 18 T cell receptor beta chains listed below, sequenced in a study of identical twins. TCRdb analysed the 5' RACE reads with MiXCR anew, one entry per CDR3 protein. The sample shows approximately 670,000 distinct CDR3 sequences, roughly 6% of them seen only once. Sequences were obtained from naive T cells sorted from blood. The receptor source for this set is a man aged 18 to 29 in good health.

The V gene is TRBV12-3 or TRBV12-4, the J gene TRBJ2-2; no reliable D call. The CDR3 is 16 amino acids. V was pared by 5 bases and J by 6 bases, with 19 bases between. The CDR3 here is CASSTRVIFKPGELFF. CDR3 in DNA: TGTGCCAGCAGTACCCGGGTAATTTTTAAACCCGGGGAGCTGTTTTTT.

There are many counts of this clonotype. The rearrangement uses TRBV10-3 and TRBJ2-1; D is unclear. Germline V gives CDR1 ENHRY, CDR2 SYGVKD. This CDR3 spans 14 amino acids. Trimming took off 0 bases at V and 4 bases at J, with 7 bases between the two ends. The CDR3 sequence: CAISESTRYNEQFF. The CDR3 coding sequence is TGTGCCATCAGTGAGTCGACTCGGTACAATGAGCAGTTCTTC.

This rearrangement joins TRBV20-1 to TRBJ2-5; TRBD2 might be the D (5 bases). This CDR3 is built from 13 residues. Germline CDR1 DFQATT, CDR2 SNEGSKA (reference sequence). V dropped 7 bases and J dropped 3 bases, with 15 bases sitting between them. The CDR3: CSVFLAEKETQYF. The CDR3 DNA is TGCAGTGTCTTCCTAGCCGAAAAAGAGACCCAGTACTTC.

V is TRBV20-1 and J is TRBJ1-1, with D maybe TRBD1 (6 bases). Trimming removed 0 bases at V and 6 bases at J, with 14 bases between. This CDR3 is built from 14 residues. Germline CDR1 and CDR2: DFQATT and SNEGSKA (reference sequence). The CDR3 region is CSAREEKQGPEAFF. The CDR3 DNA reads TGCAGTGCTAGAGAGGAGAAACAGGGACCTGAAGCTTTCTTT.

This chain uses TRBV9 with TRBJ1-3; 7 bases agree with TRBD1. This CDR3 comprises 18 residues. Germline loops: CDR1 SGDLS, CDR2 YYNGEE. The V segment lost 5 bases and the J segment 4 bases; nucleotides outside the gene matches: 18. The CDR3 region is CASSVTPTGRRVGNTIYF. CDR3 in DNA: TGTGCCAGCAGTGTGACTCCGACAGGGAGGAGAGTAGGAAACACCATATATTTT.

At least ten counts were recorded for this clonotype. The chain employs TRBV9 and TRBJ1-1, with D unclear. CDR3 length equals 14 residues. Germline V gives CDR1 SGDLS, CDR2 YYNGEE. V was pared by 2 bases and J by 7 bases, with 15 bases between. The CDR3 nucleotides are TGTGCCAGCAGCGTTAACCCGGATTCCGATGAAGCTTTCTTT. It specifies CASSVNPDSDEAFF.

This clonotype occurred many times. The CDR3 is CATEWGHGQYYGYTF. CDR3 nucleotide sequence: TGTGCCACCGAATGGGGGCACGGACAGTACTATGGCTACACCTTC. The J gene is TRBJ1-2, the V gene TRBV28, with D possibly being TRBD1 (6 bases). V dropped 10 bases and J dropped 3 bases, with 21 bases sitting between them. CDR3 length equals 15 residues. Germline V lookup: CDR1 MDHEN, CDR2 SYDVKM.

This clonotype has just a few counts. The rearrangement joins TRBV15 to TRBJ2-2; possible D gene TRBD2, 6 bases. Germline assignment: CDR1 LNHNV and CDR2 YYDKDF (reference sequence). V lost 5 bases to trimming and J lost 0 bases, with 13 bases between them. The CDR3 spans 16 residues. The CDR3 coding sequence is TGTGCCACCAGCCCACTCGGGAGTGCGAACACCGGGGAGCTGTTTTTT. It yields the protein CATSPLGSANTGELFF.

This clonotype was detected many times. The chain is built from TRBV12-3 or TRBV12-4 and TRBJ2-3, with TRBD2 matching 8 bases. Trimming took 7 bases from V and 5 from J; bases not matched to a gene: 11. The CDR3 has 15 amino acids. The CDR3 sequence is CASTPGGRAGDTQYF. The DNA of the CDR3 is TGTGCCAGCACCCCGGGGGGGAGGGCAGGAGATACGCAGTATTTT.

This clonotype occurred a few times. The gene calls are TRBV10-1 and TRBJ1-1; tentatively, D is TRBD1 (6 bases). CDR1 is WNHNN and CDR2 is SYGVQD in the germline V gene (reference sequence). The germline V and J ends were trimmed by 3 bases and 0 bases, with 14 bases remaining between them. The CDR3 extends over 16 amino acids. This CDR3 is CASSDSVRGLNTEAFF. The CDR3 DNA sequence: TGCGCCAGCAGTGACTCGGTCAGGGGTCTGAACACTGAAGCTTTCTTT.

Remarks on this clonotype: Given a much more abundant clone one base away, this may be a read error. The chain is built from TRBV4-2 and TRBJ2-2, with D hard to call. The CDR3 sequence is 18 residues long. The V end lost 0 bases, the J end lost 6 bases, and 20 bases lay between the germline ends. Germline V gives CDR1 LGHNA, CDR2 YNFKEQ. CDR3 residues: CASSQEQGPTMRAGELFF. The CDR3 region has the DNA TGTGCCAGCAGCCAAGAGCAAGGGCCTACTATGCGCGCCGGGGAGCTGTTTTTT.

The chain has TRBV5-1 and TRBJ2-2; D not certain. The germline gives CDR1 SGHRS, CDR2 YFSETQ. This CDR3 has 15 amino acids. V lost 3 bases and J 5 bases, leaving 14 bases between the germline ends. The CDR3 loop is CASSSGRRETGELFF. The CDR3 DNA reads as TGCGCCAGCAGCTCCGGACGGAGAGAGACCGGGGAGCTGTTTTTT.

The V gene is TRBV7-9, the J gene TRBJ2-1; D might be TRBD2 (6 bases). The length of the CDR3 is 14 residues. V lost 0 bases to trimming and J lost 7 bases, with 10 bases between them. Germline CDR1 reads SEHNR; CDR2 reads FQNEAQ (reference sequence). Here the CDR3 DNA reads TGTGCCAGCAGCTTAGCGTGGGGGGAAAATGAGCAGTTCTTC. It is translated as CASSLAWGENEQFF.

At least ten counts were recorded for this clonotype. The chain is built from TRBV20-1 and TRBJ1-1; D not certain. Trimming took 5 bases from V and 4 from J, leaving 20 bases between them. The CDR3 spans 15 residues. The germline V gene encodes CDR1 DFQATT and CDR2 SNEGSKA (reference sequence). CDR3 amino acids: CSAEPGLPGSTEAFF. Written as DNA, the CDR3 is TGCAGTGCTGAACCGGGTCTTCCTGGGAGCACTGAAGCTTTCTTT.

The chain has TRBV9 and TRBJ2-1, with 10 bases aligning to TRBD1. Germline lookup yields CDR1 SGDLS and CDR2 YYNGEE. V was pared by 4 bases and J by 6 bases, with 7 bases of the junction left unmatched. The CDR3 length is 15 residues. For the CDR3, the DNA is TGTGCCAGCAGCATCCCGGGACAGGGGTTCAATGAGCAGTTCTTC. Its translation: CASSIPGQGFNEQFF.

This clonotype was picked up many times. The chain couples TRBV5-1 to TRBJ2-2; D is unclear. The germline gives CDR1 SGHRS, CDR2 YFSETQ. The V end lost 5 bases, the J end lost 2 bases, and 16 bases lay between the germline ends. This CDR3 comprises 16 residues. The CDR3 loop reads CASSHLTDTNTGELFF. The CDR3 coding sequence is TGCGCCAGCAGTCATCTAACAGATACTAACACCGGGGAGCTGTTTTTT. The full variable domain, its missing parts supplied by reference TRBV5-1 and TRBJ2-2, is KAGVTQTPRYLIKTRGQQVTLSCSPISGHRSVSWYQQTPGQGLQFLFEYFSETQRNKGNFPGRFSGRQFSNSRSEMNVSTLELGDSALYLCASSHLTDTNTGELFFGEGSRLTVL.

There are many counts of this clonotype. J is TRBJ1-1 and V is TRBV12-3 or TRBV12-4; D is possibly TRBD1 (6 bases). The CDR3 is 13 amino acids. V was shortened by 8 bases and J by 1 base, with 11 bases between the two germline ends. The CDR3 DNA follows: TGTGCCAGCCGCAACAGGGCGAACACTGAAGCTTTCTTT. Protein product: CASRNRANTEAFF.

The chain combines TRBV6-6 with TRBJ2-2; D is ambiguous. Germline loops: CDR1 MNHNY, CDR2 SVGAGI (reference sequence). The CDR3 sequence is 11 residues long. V was pared by 6 bases and J by 6 bases, with 5 bases between. The CDR3 reads CASSSSGELFF. The CDR3 DNA reads TGTGCCAGCAGCAGCTCCGGGGAGCTGTTTTTT.